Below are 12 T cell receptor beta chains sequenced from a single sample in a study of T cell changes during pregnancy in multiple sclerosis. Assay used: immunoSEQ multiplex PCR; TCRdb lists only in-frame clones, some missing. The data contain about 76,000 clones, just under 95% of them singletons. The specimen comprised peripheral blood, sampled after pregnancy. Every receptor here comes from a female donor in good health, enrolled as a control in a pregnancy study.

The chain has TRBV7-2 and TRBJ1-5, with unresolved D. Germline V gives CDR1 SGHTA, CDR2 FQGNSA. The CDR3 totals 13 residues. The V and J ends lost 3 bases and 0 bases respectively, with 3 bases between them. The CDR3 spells CASSFNSNQPQHF. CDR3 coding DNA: TGTGCCAGCAGCTTCAATAGCAATCAGCCCCAGCATTTT. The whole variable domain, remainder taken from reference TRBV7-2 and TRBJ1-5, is GAGVSQSPSNKVTEKGKDVELRCDPISGHTALYWYRQSLGQGLEFLIYFQGNSAPDKSGLPSDRFSAERTGGSVSTLTIQRTQQEDSAVYLCASSFNSNQPQHFGDGTRLSIL.

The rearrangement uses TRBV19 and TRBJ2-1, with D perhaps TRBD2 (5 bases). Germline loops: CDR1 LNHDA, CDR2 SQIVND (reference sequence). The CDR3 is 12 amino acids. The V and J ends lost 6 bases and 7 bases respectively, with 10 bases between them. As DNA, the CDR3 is TGTGCCAGTAGACCTAGCAGAAATGAGCAGTTCTTC. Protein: CASRPSRNEQFF. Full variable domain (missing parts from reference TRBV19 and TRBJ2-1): DGGITQSPKYLFRKEGQNVTLSCEQNLNHDAMYWYRQDPGQGLRLIYYSQIVNDFQKGDIAEGYSVSREKKESFPLTVTSAQKNPTAFYLCASRPSRNEQFFGPGTRLTVL.

CDR3 region: CASSQVGRASGGDEQFF. CDR3 coding DNA: TGCGCCAGCAGCCAAGTGGGGCGGGCTAGCGGGGGGGATGAGCAGTTCTTC. V is TRBV4-1 and J is TRBJ2-1; 12 nucleotides align to TRBD2. The length of the CDR3 is 17 residues. CDR1 and CDR2 from the germline V gene are MGHRA and YSYEKL. The V and J ends lost 1 base and 8 bases, in that order; junction bases with no gene match: 9.

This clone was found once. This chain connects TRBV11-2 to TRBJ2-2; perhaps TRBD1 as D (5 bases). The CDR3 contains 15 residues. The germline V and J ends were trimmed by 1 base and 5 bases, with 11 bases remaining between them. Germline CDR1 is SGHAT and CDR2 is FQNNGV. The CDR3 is CASSLVRTTTGELFF. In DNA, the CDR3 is TGTGCCAGCAGCTTAGTTAGGACAACTACCGGGGAGCTGTTTTTT. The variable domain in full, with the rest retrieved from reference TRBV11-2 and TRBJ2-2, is EAGVAQSPRYKIIEKRQSVAFWCNPISGHATLYWYQQILGQGPKLLIQFQNNGVVDDSQLPKDRFSAERLKGVDSTLKIQPAKLEDSAVYLCASSLVRTTTGELFFGEGSRLTVL.

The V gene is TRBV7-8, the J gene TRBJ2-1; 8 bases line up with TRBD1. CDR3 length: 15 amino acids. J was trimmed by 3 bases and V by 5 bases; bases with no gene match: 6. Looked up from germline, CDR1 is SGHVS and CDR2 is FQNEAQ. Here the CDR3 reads CASSLGTGNYNEQFF. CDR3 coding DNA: TGTGCCAGCAGCCTCGGGACAGGTAACTACAATGAGCAGTTCTTC.

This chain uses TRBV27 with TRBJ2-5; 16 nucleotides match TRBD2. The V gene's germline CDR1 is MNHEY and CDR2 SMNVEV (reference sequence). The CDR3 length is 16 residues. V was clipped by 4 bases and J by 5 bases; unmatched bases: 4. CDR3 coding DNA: TGTGCCAGCAGTTCCGGGACTAGCGGGGGGGACGAGACCCAGTACTTC. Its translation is CASSSGTSGGDETQYF.

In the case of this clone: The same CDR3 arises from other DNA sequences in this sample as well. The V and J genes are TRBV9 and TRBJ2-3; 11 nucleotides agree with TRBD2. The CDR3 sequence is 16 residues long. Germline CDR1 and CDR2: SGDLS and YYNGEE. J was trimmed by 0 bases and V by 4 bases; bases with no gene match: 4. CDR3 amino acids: CASSSGTSGSTDTQYF. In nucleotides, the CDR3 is TGTGCCAGCAGCTCTGGGACTAGCGGAAGCACAGATACGCAGTATTTT. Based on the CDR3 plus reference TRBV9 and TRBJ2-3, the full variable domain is DSGVTQTPKHLITATGQRVTLRCSPRSGDLSVYWYQQSLDQGLQFLIQYYNGEERAKGNILERFSAQQFPDLHSELNLSSLELGDSALYFCASSSGTSGSTDTQYFGPGTRLTVL.

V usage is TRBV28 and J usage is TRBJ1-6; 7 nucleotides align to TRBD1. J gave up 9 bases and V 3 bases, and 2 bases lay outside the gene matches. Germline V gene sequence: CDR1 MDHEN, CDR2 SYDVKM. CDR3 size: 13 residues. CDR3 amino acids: CASSFRGRSPLHF. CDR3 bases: TGTGCCAGCAGTTTTAGGGGGCGTTCACCCCTCCACTTT. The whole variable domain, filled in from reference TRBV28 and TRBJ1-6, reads DVKVTQSSRYLVKRTGEKVFLECVQDMDHENMFWYRQDPGLGLRLIYFSYDVKMKEKGDIPEGYSVSREKKERFSLILESASTNQTSMYLCASSFRGRSPLHFGNGTRLTVT.

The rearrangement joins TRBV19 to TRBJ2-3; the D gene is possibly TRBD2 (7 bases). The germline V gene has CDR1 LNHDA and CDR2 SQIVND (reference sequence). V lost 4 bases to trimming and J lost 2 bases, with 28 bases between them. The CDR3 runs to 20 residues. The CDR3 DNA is TGTGCCAGTAGTAGGGGGGGGGCGCAGGGCAGCGGTAGGTTCACAGATACGCAGTATTTT. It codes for CASSRGGAQGSGRFTDTQYF.

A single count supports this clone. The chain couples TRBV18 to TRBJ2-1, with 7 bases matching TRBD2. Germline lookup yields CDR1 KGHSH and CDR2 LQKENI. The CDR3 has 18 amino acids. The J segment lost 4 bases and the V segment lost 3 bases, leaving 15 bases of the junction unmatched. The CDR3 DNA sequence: TGTGCCAGCTCACCCCAAGGGGCTAGCGGTGCAAAATACAATGAGCAGTTCTTC. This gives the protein CASSPQGASGAKYNEQFF.

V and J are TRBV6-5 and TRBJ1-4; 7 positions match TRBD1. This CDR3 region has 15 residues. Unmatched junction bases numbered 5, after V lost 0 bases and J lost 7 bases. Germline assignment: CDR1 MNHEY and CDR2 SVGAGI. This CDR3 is CASSYSSAGGEKLFF. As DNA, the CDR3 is TGTGCCAGCAGTTACTCGTCGGCAGGGGGTGAAAAACTGTTTTTT.

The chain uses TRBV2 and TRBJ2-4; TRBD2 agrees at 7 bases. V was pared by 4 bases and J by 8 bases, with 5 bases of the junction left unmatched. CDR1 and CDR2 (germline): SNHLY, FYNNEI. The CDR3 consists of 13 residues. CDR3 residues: CASSGDYRDIQYF. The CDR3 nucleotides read TGTGCCAGCAGTGGGGACTATAGGGACATTCAGTACTTC.